The 29 T cell receptor beta chains below were found in one sample sequenced in a study of blood T cell repertoires in COVID-19. Assay used: immunoSEQ multiplex PCR; TCRdb lists only in-frame clones, some missing. The table shows about 65,000 clones, with approximately 80% occurring only once. Input material: peripheral blood. Receptors were obtained from a man between 45 and 60 years old with COVID-19, enrolled during active disease.

This clone appeared a few times. The chain is built from TRBV28 and TRBJ2-7, with 12 nucleotides matching TRBD2. This CDR3 region has 15 residues. Germline CDR1 reads MDHEN; CDR2 reads SYDVKM. V was clipped by 5 bases and J by 4 bases; unmatched bases: 6. The CDR3 loop is CASSTQTSGSYEQYF. The CDR3 region has the DNA TGTGCCAGCAGTACCCAGACTAGCGGGAGTTACGAGCAGTACTTC.

The genes are TRBV7-2 and TRBJ2-1; D gene unclear. The CDR3 contains 13 residues. The V gene lost 0 bases and the J gene lost 7 bases, with 7 bases spanning the gap. The germline V gene encodes CDR1 SGHTA and CDR2 FQGNSA. The CDR3 coding sequence is TGTGCCAGCAGCTTAGCGCAACAGAATGAGCAGTTCTTC. Its translation is CASSLAQQNEQFF. The full variable domain, completed using reference TRBV7-2 and TRBJ2-1, is GAGVSQSPSNKVTEKGKDVELRCDPISGHTALYWYRQSLGQGLEFLIYFQGNSAPDKSGLPSDRFSAERTGGSVSTLTIQRTQQEDSAVYLCASSLAQQNEQFFGPGTRLTVL.

As concerns this clone: One junction end does not reproduce the germline sequence, and a read error may be involved. The J gene is TRBJ1-1, the V gene TRBV19; D is uncertain. The CDR3 has 14 residues. Germline CDR1 LNHDA, CDR2 SQIVND (reference sequence). CDR3 sequence reads: CASSLGLMKTEAFF. The CDR3 region has the DNA TGTGCCAGTAGTCTAGGACTCATGAAGACTGAAGCTTTCTTT.

The chain joins TRBV9 to TRBJ1-4; maybe TRBD1 (5 bases). Per the germline V gene, CDR1 is SGDLS and CDR2 is YYNGEE. The CDR3 has 14 residues. V lost 1 base, J lost 2 bases, and 6 bases lay in between. The CDR3 loop is CASSVTGTNEKLFF. CDR3 bases: TGTGCCAGCAGCGTAACAGGCACTAATGAAAAACTGTTTTTT.

The chain combines TRBV29-1 with TRBJ2-7; the D gene is possibly TRBD2 (5 bases). The germline V gene has CDR1 SQVTM and CDR2 ANQGSEA. V was pared by 5 bases and J by 5 bases, with 22 bases between. There are 15 residues in the CDR3. DNA for the CDR3: TGCAGCGTTTCCGTTGTGTGGGAGAAAGGAGACGAGCAGTACTTC. It translates to CSVSVVWEKGDEQYF.

The J gene is TRBJ2-5, the V gene TRBV10-3, with TRBD2 matching over 13 bases. The CDR3 consists of 16 residues. With 6 bases clipped from V and 4 bases from J, the junction kept 8 bases outside the gene matches. Germline V gives CDR1 ENHRY, CDR2 SYGVKD. CDR3 amino acids: CAISQRLAGGPETQYF. The CDR3 coding sequence is TGTGCCATCAGCCAGAGACTAGCGGGAGGTCCAGAGACCCAGTACTTC.

The rearrangement joins TRBV3-1 (or the pseudogene TRBV3-2) to TRBJ1-1; no clear D. The CDR3 consists of 15 residues. Germline CDR1 is LGHDT and CDR2 is YNNKEL (reference sequence). Trimming removed 1 base at V and 0 bases at J, with 9 bases between. CDR3: CASSQASRMNTEAFF. CDR3 nucleotides: TGTGCCAGCAGCCAAGCGTCCAGGATGAACACTGAAGCTTTCTTT.

V and J are TRBV27 and TRBJ2-1; 7 bases are shared with TRBD2. Per the germline V gene, CDR1 is MNHEY and CDR2 is SMNVEV (reference sequence). J lost 3 bases, V lost 2 bases, and 1 base had no gene match. The CDR3 sequence is 14 residues long. The CDR3 spells CASSLAGVYNEQFF. As DNA, the CDR3 is TGTGCCAGCAGTTTAGCGGGGGTCTACAATGAGCAGTTCTTC.

The J gene is TRBJ2-3, the V gene TRBV24-1, with 15 bases aligning to TRBD2. This CDR3 has 19 residues. The trim removed 4 bases at V and 0 bases at J, leaving 7 bases unmatched. Germline V gene data show CDR1 as KGHDR and CDR2 as SFDVKD. DNA of the CDR3: TGTGCCACCAGTGACAGGGGACTAGCGGGAGGTTTTAGCACAGATACGCAGTATTTT. It encodes CATSDRGLAGGFSTDTQYF.

The DNA for the CDR3 is TGTGCCAGTAGTATAGACTGGAACACTGAAGCTTTCTTT. This sequence encodes CASSIDWNTEAFF. The V gene is TRBV19, the J gene TRBJ1-1; D not certain. The CDR3 consists of 13 residues. Germline loops: CDR1 LNHDA, CDR2 SQIVND (reference sequence). Trimming shortened V by 0 bases and J by 1 base, and 3 bases separated the two germline ends.

The V and J genes are TRBV7-9 and TRBJ2-7; D perhaps matches TRBD1 (5 bases). The CDR3 length is 13 residues. Germline V gives CDR1 SEHNR, CDR2 FQNEAQ (reference sequence). The V end was cut by 5 bases, the J end by 6 bases, with 14 bases between. DNA for the CDR3: TGTGCCAGCAGCCACCCGACAGCCCCCGAGCAGTACTTC. It specifies CASSHPTAPEQYF.

This sequence joins TRBV10-3 and TRBJ2-7; TRBD1 aligns across 9 bases. Germline CDR1 ENHRY, CDR2 SYGVKD. J was trimmed by 6 bases and V by 10 bases; bases with no gene match: 4. The CDR3 runs 11 residues. The CDR3 is CASGTGFEQYF. Here the CDR3 DNA reads TGTGCCAGTGGGACAGGGTTCGAGCAGTACTTC.

The chain is built from TRBV10-3 and TRBJ2-3; 10 bases are shared with TRBD2. There are 14 residues in the CDR3. Germline CDR1 ENHRY, CDR2 SYGVKD. After removal of 4 bases from V and 5 bases from J, the junction contained 3 bases not matched to a gene. The CDR3: CAISGAGGRDTQYF. The DNA of the CDR3 is TGTGCCATCAGTGGAGCGGGAGGGCGAGATACGCAGTATTTT.

Only a few counts were recorded for this clone. This chain links TRBV25-1 with TRBJ1-1, with D perhaps TRBD1 (6 bases). Germline-derived CDR1 and CDR2 are MGHDK and SYGVNS. The CDR3 is made up of 14 amino acids. The V gene lost 3 bases and the J gene lost 2 bases, with 10 bases spanning the gap. The CDR3 protein is CASSDLGGNTEAFF. CDR3 DNA sequence: TGTGCCAGCAGTGATTTAGGGGGAAACACTGAAGCTTTCTTT.

The CDR3 DNA is TGTGCCAGCAGCCGAGGGGGTAACTATGGCTACACCTTC. Protein sequence: CASSRGGNYGYTF. The J gene is TRBJ1-2, the V gene TRBV7-3, with D perhaps matching TRBD1 (6 bases). Germline V gene lookup returns CDR1 SGHTA and CDR2 FQGTGA. Trimming removed 5 bases from V and 1 base from J, with 8 bases in between. The CDR3 is 13 residues long.

V and J are TRBV5-1 and TRBJ2-7, with a weak D call TRBD2 (5 bases). The germline V gene has CDR1 SGHRS and CDR2 YFSETQ. Trimming removed 4 bases at V and 0 bases at J, with 14 bases between. The CDR3 is made up of 15 amino acids. For the CDR3, the DNA is TGCGCCAGCAGCCCCCAGAGGGAGAGCTCCTACGAGCAGTACTTC. Translated, it gives CASSPQRESSYEQYF.

The rearrangement uses TRBV19 and TRBJ1-5; weak D call: TRBD1 (6 bases). The CDR3 runs to 14 residues. V lost 6 bases and J 4 bases, leaving 13 bases between the germline ends. Germline V CDR1 and CDR2: LNHDA, SQIVND (reference sequence). CDR3 DNA: TGTGCCAGTAGGCAGACAGGAGAGAATCAGCCCCAGCATTTT. This gives the protein CASRQTGENQPQHF.

The J gene is TRBJ2-1, the V gene TRBV5-1, with 10 nucleotides matching TRBD2. The ends lost 5 bases at V and 4 bases at J; junction bases unmatched: 6. This CDR3 is 15 amino acids long. Looked up from germline, CDR1 is SGHRS and CDR2 is YFSETQ. The CDR3 loop is CASSIVAGGYNEQFF. DNA for the CDR3: TGCGCCAGCAGTATCGTAGCGGGAGGTTACAATGAGCAGTTCTTC.

This clone has a single count. The chain joins TRBV10-1 to TRBJ2-7, with 10 bases lining up with TRBD2. Losses at the gene ends were 6 bases for V and 0 bases for J; bases not matched to a gene: 5. CDR3 length: 15 residues. Germline V gene lookup returns CDR1 WNHNN and CDR2 SYGVQD (reference sequence). The CDR3 reads CASRASGSCSYEQYF. The CDR3 region has the DNA TGCGCCAGCAGAGCTAGCGGGAGCTGCTCCTACGAGCAGTACTTC.

The rearrangement uses TRBV21-1 and TRBJ1-2. TRBV21-1 is listed as a pseudogene. This CDR3 has 14 residues. The CDR3 nucleotides are TGTGCCAGCGGGGGGGCCCCCCGCCTACATGGCTACACCTTC. This gives the protein CASGGAPRLHGYTF.

The gene calls are TRBV3-1 (or the pseudogene TRBV3-2) and TRBJ2-2; D is perhaps TRBD1 (5 bases). This CDR3 is built from 14 residues. Per the germline V gene, CDR1 is LGHDT and CDR2 is YNNKEL (reference sequence). Trimming shortened V by 4 bases and J by 1 base, and 7 bases separated the two germline ends. Written as DNA, the CDR3 is TGTGCCAGCAGCCTCAGGGAGAACACCGGGGAGCTGTTTTTT. It codes for CASSLRENTGELFF.

By frequency in the sample, this clone is medium-sized. This chain joins TRBV18 and TRBJ2-7; 11 positions match TRBD2. Trimming at V came to 6 bases and at J to 2 bases, leaving 3 bases not matched to a gene. CDR1 KGHSH and CDR2 LQKENI come from the germline V gene. The CDR3 totals 14 residues. CDR3 protein: CASSPGLAAYEQYF. Here the CDR3 DNA reads TGTGCCAGCTCCCCGGGACTAGCGGCCTACGAGCAGTACTTC.

The V and J genes are TRBV7-2 and TRBJ1-1; tentative D call: TRBD1 (6 bases). This CDR3 is built from 16 residues. CDR1 SGHTA and CDR2 FQGNSA come from the germline V gene. Trimming cost V 5 bases and J 6 bases, with 22 bases left between them. The CDR3 is CASSTLGPGANAEAFF. Here the CDR3 DNA reads TGTGCCAGCAGCACGTTGGGGCCAGGGGCAAACGCTGAAGCTTTCTTT.

The chain combines TRBV7-8 with TRBJ1-1, with 9 bases lining up with TRBD1. The CDR3 has 15 residues. Germline V gene data show CDR1 as SGHVS and CDR2 as FQNEAQ. J lost 1 base, V lost 5 bases, and 5 bases had no gene match. CDR3 loop: CASSLQGAGNTEAFF. CDR3 coding DNA: TGTGCCAGCAGCCTACAGGGGGCAGGGAACACTGAAGCTTTCTTT.

The rearrangement links TRBV25-1 to TRBJ2-1, with 7 bases lining up with TRBD2. The junction had 7 bases not matched to a gene; V was cut back by 7 bases and J by 7 bases. This CDR3 has 13 residues. Germline V gene lookup returns CDR1 MGHDK and CDR2 SYGVNS. The CDR3 sequence is CASIPGGKNEQFF. The CDR3, as DNA: TGTGCCAGCATCCCGGGAGGAAAAAATGAGCAGTTCTTC. Based on the CDR3 plus reference TRBV25-1 and TRBJ2-1, the full variable domain is EADIYQTPRYLVIGTGKKITLECSQTMGHDKMYWYQQDPGMELHLIHYSYGVNSTEKGDLSSESTVSRIRTEHFPLTLESARPSHTSQYLCASIPGGKNEQFFGPGTRLTVL.

V is TRBV2 and J is TRBJ2-7, with D possibly TRBD1 on 6 matching bases. V was trimmed by 2 bases and J by 12 bases, leaving 17 bases between them. This CDR3 region has 13 residues. CDR1 is SNHLY and CDR2 is FYNNEI in the germline V gene. For the CDR3, the DNA is TGTGCCAGCAGTGAAAGGGGGTTCTACCCCCGGTACTTC. Protein sequence: CASSERGFYPRYF.

The J gene is TRBJ1-2, the V gene TRBV6-5; tentative D call: TRBD1 (5 bases). The CDR3 totals 16 residues. Germline CDR1 is MNHEY and CDR2 is SVGAGI. Trimming removed 0 bases at V and 4 bases at J, with 15 bases between. The CDR3 reads CASSYSLHDSFYGYTF. The CDR3, as DNA: TGTGCCAGCAGTTACTCGCTTCACGACAGTTTCTATGGCTACACCTTC.

In this sample, this clone turned up once. This sequence joins TRBV5-1 and TRBJ1-2, with 9 bases fitting TRBD1. Germline V gene lookup returns CDR1 SGHRS and CDR2 YFSETQ. Trimming cost V 5 bases and J 3 bases; bases outside gene matches: 8. The CDR3 is made up of 15 amino acids. The CDR3 here is CASRTGGFQDYGYTF. The CDR3 DNA reads as TGCGCCAGCAGAACAGGGGGCTTTCAGGACTATGGCTACACCTTC.

This clone was seen a few times. The V call is TRBV6-5, the J call TRBJ2-7; 9 bases map to TRBD1. Unmatched junction bases numbered 7, after V lost 6 bases and J lost 1 base. The CDR3 sequence is 15 residues long. Germline CDR1 is MNHEY and CDR2 is SVGAGI. CDR3 in amino acids: CASSKETGGSYEQYF. Here the CDR3 DNA reads TGTGCCAGCAGCAAGGAGACAGGGGGTTCCTACGAGCAGTACTTC.